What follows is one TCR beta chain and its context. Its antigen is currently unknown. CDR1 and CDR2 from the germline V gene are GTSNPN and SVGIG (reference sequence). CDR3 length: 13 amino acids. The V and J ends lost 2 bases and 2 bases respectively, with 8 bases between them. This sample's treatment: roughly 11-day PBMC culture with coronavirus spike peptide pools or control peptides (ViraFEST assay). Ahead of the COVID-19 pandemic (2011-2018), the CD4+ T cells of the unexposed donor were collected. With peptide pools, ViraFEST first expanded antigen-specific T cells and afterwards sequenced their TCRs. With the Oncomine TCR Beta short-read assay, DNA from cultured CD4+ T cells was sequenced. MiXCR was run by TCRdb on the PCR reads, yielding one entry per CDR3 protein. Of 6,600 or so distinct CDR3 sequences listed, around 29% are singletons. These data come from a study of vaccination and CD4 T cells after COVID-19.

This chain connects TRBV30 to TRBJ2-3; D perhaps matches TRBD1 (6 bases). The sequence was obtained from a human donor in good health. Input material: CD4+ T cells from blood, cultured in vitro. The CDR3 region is CAWSTGTTDTQYF. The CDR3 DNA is TGTGCCTGGAGTACAGGGACCACAGATACGCAGTATTTT.